Below, 26 T cell receptor beta chains from the same sample are listed, as sequenced in a study of cytomegalovirus exposure and HLA in healthy donors. The study ran its PCR with 60 Vbeta and 13 Jbeta primers. Assay: immunoSEQ multiplex PCR; the TCRdb copy retains only in-frame clones and omits some. This repertoire shows roughly 48,000 clones, around 69% found once; its top ten account for around 3.3%. Sequenced input: PBMCs. All receptors derive from a woman younger than 45 in good health and CMV-seronegative.

This chain links TRBV29-1 with TRBJ1-1; D gene uncertain. V lost 7 bases, J lost 1 base, and 13 bases lay in between. There are 13 residues in the CDR3. Germline CDR1 reads SQVTM; CDR2 reads ANQGSEA. In nucleotides, the CDR3 is TGCAGCGCCGAGGGAGCAGCGAACACTGAAGCTTTCTTT. Protein sequence: CSAEGAANTEAFF.

J is TRBJ1-2 and V is TRBV7-9; 10 nucleotides match TRBD1. This CDR3 spans 14 amino acids. V was pared by 4 bases and J by 2 bases, with 1 base of the junction left unmatched. Germline V gene sequence: CDR1 SEHNR, CDR2 FQNEAQ (reference sequence). CDR3 in DNA: TGTGCCAGCAGCTCGGGACAGGGGAACTATGGCTACACCTTC. Its translation: CASSSGQGNYGYTF. Full variable domain (remainder filled in from reference TRBV7-9 and TRBJ1-2): DTGVSQNPRHKITKRGQNVTFRCDPISEHNRLYWYRQTLGQGPEFLTYFQNEAQLEKSRLLSDRFSAERPKGSFSTLEIQRTEQGDSAMYLCASSSGQGNYGYTFGSGTRLTVV.

This chain connects TRBV5-1 to TRBJ2-5; TRBD2 aligns across 8 bases. With V trimmed by 2 bases and J by 4 bases, 4 bases remained unmatched. Germline V lookup: CDR1 SGHRS, CDR2 YFSETQ. The CDR3 covers 14 residues. CDR3: CASSFGGRRETQYF. As DNA, the CDR3 is TGCGCCAGCAGCTTCGGCGGGAGGAGAGAGACCCAGTACTTC. Combining the CDR3 with reference TRBV5-1 and TRBJ2-5 gives the whole variable domain KAGVTQTPRYLIKTRGQQVTLSCSPISGHRSVSWYQQTPGQGLQFLFEYFSETQRNKGNFPGRFSGRQFSNSRSEMNVSTLELGDSALYLCASSFGGRRETQYFGPGTRLLVL.

The J gene is TRBJ1-2, the V gene TRBV5-4, with a tentative D call TRBD1 (5 bases). Per germline, CDR1 SGHNT and CDR2 YYREEE (reference sequence). This CDR3 has 17 amino acids. V was clipped by 0 bases and J by 5 bases, with 20 bases between them. The chain's CDR3 is CASSLEGLRGTAYGYTF. CDR3 DNA sequence: TGTGCCAGCAGCTTGGAGGGACTGAGAGGGACGGCTTATGGCTACACCTTC.

This chain uses TRBV30 with TRBJ2-1; a possible D gene is TRBD1 (6 bases). The V end was cut by 5 bases, the J end by 2 bases, with 10 bases between. CDR1 and CDR2 from the germline V gene are GTSNPN and SVGIG (reference sequence). CDR3 length: 13 amino acids. The CDR3 loop reads CAWRDTPYNEQFF. DNA of the CDR3: TGTGCCTGGCGGGACACCCCCTACAATGAGCAGTTCTTC.

The V and J genes are TRBV7-3 and TRBJ2-2; 7 bases fit TRBD2. The V gene's germline CDR1 is SGHTA and CDR2 FQGTGA. The CDR3 runs to 13 residues. After removal of 5 bases from V and 5 bases from J, the junction contained 2 bases not matched to a gene. CDR3 bases: TGTGCCAGCAGCGAGGGACTAACCGGGGAGCTGTTTTTT. Amino acids: CASSEGLTGELFF.

The J gene is TRBJ1-6, the V gene TRBV19; D is undetermined. CDR1 and CDR2 (germline): LNHDA, SQIVND (reference sequence). CDR3 length equals 14 residues. V lost 0 bases to trimming and J lost 7 bases, with 7 bases between them. CDR3 nucleotides: TGTGCCAGTAGTATAGACGGGAAGAATTCACCCCTCCACTTT. Its protein is CASSIDGKNSPLHF.

The CDR3 is CASSLLAGGLQETQYF. The CDR3 bases are TGTGCCAGCAGCTTATTAGCGGGGGGCCTCCAAGAGACCCAGTACTTC. J is TRBJ2-5 and V is TRBV11-2, with 10 bases fitting TRBD2. The V gene's germline CDR1 is SGHAT and CDR2 FQNNGV. The CDR3 contains 16 residues. With V trimmed by 2 bases and J by 1 base, 4 bases remained unmatched.

V and J are TRBV10-3 and TRBJ2-3, with TRBD2 identical over 13 bases. V dropped 5 bases and J dropped 6; count of bases not matched to a gene: 8. This CDR3 is 16 amino acids long. CDR1 ENHRY and CDR2 SYGVKD come from the germline V gene. The CDR3 is CAISTGLAGVGDTQYF. The CDR3 nucleotides are TGTGCCATCAGTACCGGACTAGCGGGAGTGGGCGATACGCAGTATTTT.

The V gene is TRBV4-1, the J gene TRBJ2-2; 8 bases line up with TRBD1. CDR3 length: 16 residues. Trimming removed 0 bases from V and 6 bases from J; junction bases left unmatched: 6. The germline V gene has CDR1 MGHRA and CDR2 YSYEKL. CDR3 amino acids: CASSQEKTGVAGELFF. The CDR3 DNA is TGCGCCAGCAGCCAAGAGAAGACAGGGGTTGCCGGGGAGCTGTTTTTT.

V gene TRBV9 combines with J gene TRBJ2-2; TRBD2 agrees at 7 bases. Germline values: CDR1 SGDLS, CDR2 YYNGEE. The CDR3 loop spans 15 amino acids. The ends lost 3 bases at V and 2 bases at J; junction bases unmatched: 4. The CDR3 is CASSEGGLNTGELFF. The CDR3 DNA reads TGTGCCAGCAGCGAGGGAGGGCTTAACACCGGGGAGCTGTTTTTT. The variable domain in full, completed from reference TRBV9 and TRBJ2-2, reads DSGVTQTPKHLITATGQRVTLRCSPRSGDLSVYWYQQSLDQGLQFLIQYYNGEERAKGNILERFSAQQFPDLHSELNLSSLELGDSALYFCASSEGGLNTGELFFGEGSRLTVL.

The chain combines TRBV30 with TRBJ2-7; maybe TRBD1 (5 bases). The germline V and J ends were trimmed by 2 bases and 1 base, with 12 bases remaining between them. The length of the CDR3 is 14 residues. The V gene's germline CDR1 is GTSNPN and CDR2 SVGIG (reference sequence). The CDR3 reads CAWSSRAFSYEQYF. For the CDR3, the DNA is TGTGCCTGGAGTAGCAGGGCCTTTTCCTACGAGCAGTACTTC.

The sample holds one count of this clone. The V call is TRBV2, the J call TRBJ1-5, with a tentative D call TRBD1 (6 bases). This CDR3 comprises 16 residues. V was pared by 8 bases and J by 0 bases, with 17 bases between. The V gene's germline CDR1 is SNHLY and CDR2 FYNNEI. The CDR3: CASASGTSYSNQPQHF. In DNA form, the CDR3 reads TGTGCCAGCGCGTCAGGGACATCTTATAGCAATCAGCCCCAGCATTTT.

The rearrangement uses TRBV20-1 and TRBJ2-7; maybe TRBD2 (5 bases). The CDR3 totals 11 residues. Trimming left V 3 bases short and J 7 bases short, with 10 bases between. The germline gives CDR1 DFQATT, CDR2 SNEGSKA (reference sequence). The CDR3 bases are TGCAGTGCTAGCCTAGGCGGGGAGCAGTACTTC. Encoded protein: CSASLGGEQYF.

This rearrangement joins TRBV6-1 to TRBJ1-4; the D gene is possibly TRBD1 (6 bases). Between the trimmed V and J ends, which lost 4 bases and 0 bases, there was a span of 12 bases. This CDR3 comprises 16 residues. The V gene's germline CDR1 is MNHNS and CDR2 SASEGT. CDR3 in DNA: TGTGCCAGCAGTGTACTCAGGGGAGCAACTAATGAAAAACTGTTTTTT. Translated: CASSVLRGATNEKLFF.

The V and J genes are TRBV2 and TRBJ2-1, with 7 positions matching TRBD1. CDR1 SNHLY and CDR2 FYNNEI come from the germline V gene. The CDR3 has 15 amino acids. V lost 6 bases and J lost 5; bases outside the gene matches: 10. The CDR3, as DNA: TGTGCCAGCAGCGCGGCCGGGACAGCAAACAATGAGCAGTTCTTC. This gives the protein CASSAAGTANNEQFF. The full variable domain, completed using reference TRBV2 and TRBJ2-1, is EPEVTQTPSHQVTQMGQEVILRCVPISNHLYFYWYRQILGQKVEFLVSFYNNEISEKSEIFDDQFSVERPDGSNFTLKIRSTKLEDSAMYFCASSAAGTANNEQFFGPGTRLTVL.

The CDR3 DNA sequence: TGTGCCAGTTCGCGGGACAGGGTATTAGATGAGCAGTTCTTC. The encoded protein is CASSRDRVLDEQFF. The chain employs TRBV19 and TRBJ2-1; 9 nucleotides match TRBD1. After removal of 8 bases from V and 8 bases from J, the junction contained 10 bases not matched to a gene. Germline CDR1 LNHDA, CDR2 SQIVND (reference sequence). The CDR3 loop spans 14 amino acids.

The gene calls are TRBV4-2 and TRBJ2-5, with TRBD2 identical over 7 bases. The germline gives CDR1 LGHNA, CDR2 YNFKEQ. CDR3 length: 17 amino acids. J lost 5 bases, V lost 0 bases, and 12 bases had no gene match. The DNA for the CDR3 is TGTGCCAGCAGCCAAGATGAAAGCGGGGAAGAGGGGGAGACCCAGTACTTC. This sequence encodes CASSQDESGEEGETQYF.

V is TRBV5-1 and J is TRBJ1-1; no definite D call. Deletions cut 4 bases from V and 3 bases from J, with 4 bases between. The CDR3 contains 11 residues. The germline V gene encodes CDR1 SGHRS and CDR2 YFSETQ. CDR3 protein: CASSQDTEAFF. For the CDR3, the DNA is TGCGCCAGCAGCCAGGACACTGAAGCTTTCTTT.

This clone was detected only a few times. The chain joins TRBV2 to TRBJ2-3; TRBD2 agrees at 7 bases. J gave up 5 bases and V 8 bases, and 13 bases lay outside the gene matches. Germline loops: CDR1 SNHLY, CDR2 FYNNEI. This CDR3 spans 15 amino acids. The CDR3 nucleotides are TGTGCCAGCGGACTAGGGAATTTGGGAGGAGATACGCAGTATTTT. This sequence encodes CASGLGNLGGDTQYF.

The chain joins TRBV28 to TRBJ1-2; D call uncertain. The germline gives CDR1 MDHEN, CDR2 SYDVKM. V was trimmed by 6 bases and J by 8 bases, leaving 7 bases between them. The CDR3 has 10 residues. This chain's CDR3 is CASRDKGYTF. CDR3 nucleotide sequence: TGTGCCAGCAGAGACAAGGGCTACACCTTC.

V is TRBV29-1 and J is TRBJ2-5; TRBD1 aligns across 8 bases. Germline assignment: CDR1 SQVTM and CDR2 ANQGSEA. After removal of 3 bases from V and 5 bases from J, the junction contained 5 bases not matched to a gene. The CDR3 runs 13 residues. The CDR3, as DNA: TGCAGCGTTGAGGCAGGGGGCACCGAGACCCAGTACTTC. It translates to CSVEAGGTETQYF.

V is TRBV11-1 and J is TRBJ2-5; D gene uncertain. The CDR3 has 14 residues. Trimming pared 1 base from V and 0 bases from J, leaving 6 bases between. The germline gives CDR1 SGHAT, CDR2 FQDESV (reference sequence). The CDR3, as DNA: TGTGCCAGCAGCTTAGGTTCTTACCAAGAGACCCAGTACTTC. This encodes CASSLGSYQETQYF.

The chain links TRBV9 to TRBJ2-5; D is ambiguous. Germline V gene data show CDR1 as SGDLS and CDR2 as YYNGEE. V was trimmed by 0 bases and J by 1 base, leaving 4 bases between them. The CDR3 covers 13 residues. The CDR3 DNA reads TGTGCCAGCAGCGTAGCTAGCCAAGAGACCCAGTACTTC. Amino acids: CASSVASQETQYF. Filled out from reference TRBV9 and TRBJ2-5, the complete variable domain reads DSGVTQTPKHLITATGQRVTLRCSPRSGDLSVYWYQQSLDQGLQFLIQYYNGEERAKGNILERFSAQQFPDLHSELNLSSLELGDSALYFCASSVASQETQYFGPGTRLLVL.

The gene calls are TRBV25-1 and TRBJ1-4; D might be TRBD1 (6 bases). Trimming stripped 3 bases from V and 5 bases from J, with 13 bases between. Germline V gene lookup returns CDR1 MGHDK and CDR2 SYGVNS. The CDR3 sequence is 15 residues long. The CDR3 DNA reads as TGTGCCAGCAGTGACCCAGCGGGGACAAATGAAAAACTGTTTTTT. Residues: CASSDPAGTNEKLFF.

This clone has a handful of counts. This chain joins TRBV28 and TRBJ1-2; D might be TRBD1 (6 bases). V was cut by 9 bases and J by 7 bases, with 12 bases left in between. Germline assignment: CDR1 MDHEN and CDR2 SYDVKM. This CDR3 comprises 11 residues. CDR3 sequence: CASHRAGGYTF. The CDR3 DNA sequence: TGTGCCAGTCACAGGGCTGGTGGCTACACCTTC.